The 2 T cell receptor beta chains below come from one sample, sequenced in a study of identical twins. TCRdb re-derived calls from the 5' RACE reads in MiXCR, one entry per CDR3 protein. The sample records about 530,000 distinct CDR3 sequences, 20% to 25% being singletons. This same sample was also part of a study on yellow fever vaccine responses in identical twins.

The sequenced material came from CD4+ T cells sorted from blood. These receptors came from a woman aged 18-35 years in good health.

The chain joins TRBV24-1 to TRBJ2-3; a possible D gene is TRBD1 (6 bases). The CDR3 runs to 13 residues. In germline, CDR1 is KGHDR, CDR2 SFDVKD. The V end was cut by 5 bases, the J end by 11 bases, with 16 bases between. CDR3 sequence reads: CATSVTGTSGQYF. CDR3 nucleotides: TGTGCCACCAGTGTTACAGGGACCTCAGGGCAGTATTTT.

This clonotype appeared a few times. The V call is TRBV20-1, the J call TRBJ2-1; unclear D gene. Trimming left V 4 bases short and J 5 bases short, with 6 bases between. In germline, CDR1 is DFQATT, CDR2 SNEGSKA (reference sequence). The CDR3 length is 11 residues. The CDR3 DNA follows: TGCAGTGCTAAGACCAACAATGAGCAGTTCTTC. Its protein is CSAKTNNEQFF.